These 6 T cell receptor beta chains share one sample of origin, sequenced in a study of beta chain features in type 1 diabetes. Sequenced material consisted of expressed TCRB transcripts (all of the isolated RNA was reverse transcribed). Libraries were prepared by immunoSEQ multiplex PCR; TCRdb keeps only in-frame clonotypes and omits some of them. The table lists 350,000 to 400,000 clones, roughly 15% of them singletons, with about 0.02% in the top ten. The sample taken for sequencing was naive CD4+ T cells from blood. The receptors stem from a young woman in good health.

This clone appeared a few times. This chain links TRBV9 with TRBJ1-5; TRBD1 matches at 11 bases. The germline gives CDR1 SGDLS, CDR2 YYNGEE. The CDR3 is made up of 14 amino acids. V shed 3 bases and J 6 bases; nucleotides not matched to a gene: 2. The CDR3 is CASSEGTGGQPQHF. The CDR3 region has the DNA TGTGCCAGCAGCGAGGGGACAGGGGGTCAGCCCCAGCATTTT.

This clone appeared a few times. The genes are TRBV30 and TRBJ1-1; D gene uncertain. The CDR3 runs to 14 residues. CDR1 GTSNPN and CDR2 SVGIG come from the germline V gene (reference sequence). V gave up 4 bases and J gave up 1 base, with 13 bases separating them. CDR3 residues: CAWKFNGGNTEAFF. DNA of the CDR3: TGTGCCTGGAAATTCAACGGTGGGAACACTGAAGCTTTCTTT. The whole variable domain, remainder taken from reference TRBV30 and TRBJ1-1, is SQTIHQWPATLVQPVGSPLSLECTVEGTSNPNLYWYRQAAGRGLQLLFYSVGIGQISSEVPQNLSASRPQDRQFILSSKKLLLSDSGFYLCAWKFNGGNTEAFFGQGTRLTVV.

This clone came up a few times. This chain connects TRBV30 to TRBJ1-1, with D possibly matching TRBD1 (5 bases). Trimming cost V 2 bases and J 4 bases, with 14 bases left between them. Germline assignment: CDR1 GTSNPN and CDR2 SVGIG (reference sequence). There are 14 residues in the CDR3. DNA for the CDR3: TGTGCCTGGAGTCGGCGCGCTAGGGGCACTGAAGCTTTCTTT. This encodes CAWSRRARGTEAFF.

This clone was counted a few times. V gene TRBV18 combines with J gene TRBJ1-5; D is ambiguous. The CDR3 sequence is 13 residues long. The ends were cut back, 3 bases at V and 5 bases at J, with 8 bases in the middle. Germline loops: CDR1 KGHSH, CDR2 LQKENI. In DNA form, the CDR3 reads TGTGCCAGCTCACCTTCCGGGGATCAGCCCCAGCATTTT. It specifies CASSPSGDQPQHF.

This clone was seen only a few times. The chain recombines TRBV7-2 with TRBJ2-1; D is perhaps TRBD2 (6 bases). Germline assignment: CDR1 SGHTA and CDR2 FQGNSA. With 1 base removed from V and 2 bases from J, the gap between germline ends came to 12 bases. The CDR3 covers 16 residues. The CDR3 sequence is CASSLGGGNAYNEQFF. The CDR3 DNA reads TGTGCCAGCAGCTTAGGAGGCGGGAACGCCTACAATGAGCAGTTCTTC.

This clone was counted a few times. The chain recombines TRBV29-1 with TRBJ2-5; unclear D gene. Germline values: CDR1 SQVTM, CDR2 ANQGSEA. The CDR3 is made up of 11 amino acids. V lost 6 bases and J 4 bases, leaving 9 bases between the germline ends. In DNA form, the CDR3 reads TGCAGCGTCCTCAGGCGAGAGACCCAGTACTTC. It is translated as CSVLRRETQYF.